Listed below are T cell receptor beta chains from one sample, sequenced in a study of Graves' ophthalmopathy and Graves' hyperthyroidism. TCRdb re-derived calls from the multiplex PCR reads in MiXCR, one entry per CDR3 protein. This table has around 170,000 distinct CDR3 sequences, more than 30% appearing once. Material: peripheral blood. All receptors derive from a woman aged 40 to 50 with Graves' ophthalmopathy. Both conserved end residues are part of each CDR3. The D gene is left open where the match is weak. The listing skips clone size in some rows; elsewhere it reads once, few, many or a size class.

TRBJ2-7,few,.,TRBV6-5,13,TGTGCCAGCAGTTACTCTCGGGGCTACGAGCAGTACTTC,CASSYSRGYEQYF
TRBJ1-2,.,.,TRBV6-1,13,TGTGCCAGCAGCACCCCTCTAGTCTATGGCTACACCTTC,CASSTPLVYGYTF
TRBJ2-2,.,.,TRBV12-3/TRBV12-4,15,TGTGCCAGCAGACCCGACAGTCTGAACACCGGGGAGCTGTTTTTT,CASRPDSLNTGELFF
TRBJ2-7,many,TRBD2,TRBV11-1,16,TGTGCCAGCAGCCGAGGACTAGCGGGGACCTCCTACGAGCAGTACTTC,CASSRGLAGTSYEQYF
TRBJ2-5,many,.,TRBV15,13,TGTGCCACCAGCAGCTTCGGGGGAGAGACCCAGTACTTC,CATSSFGGETQYF
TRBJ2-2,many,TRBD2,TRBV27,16,TGTGCCAGCAGTCATACCGGGACTAGCGCCGGCGGGGAGCTGTTTTTT,CASSHTGTSAGGELFF
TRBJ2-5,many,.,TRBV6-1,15,TGTGCCAGCAGTGAAGAGGGTTTGGGCCAAGAGACCCAGTACTTC,CASSEEGLGQETQYF
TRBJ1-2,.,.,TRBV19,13,TGTGCCATCCTAGGACGGGGCGCGGCGGGCTACACCTTC,CAILGRGAAGYTF
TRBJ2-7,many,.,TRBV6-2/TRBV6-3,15,TGTGCCAGCAGTTCCGGACCCGCCGGCCGCTTCGAGCAGTACTTC,CASSSGPAGRFEQYF
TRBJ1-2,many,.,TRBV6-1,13,TGTGCCAGCAGTGAAACAGGAGTTAATGGCTACACCTTC,CASSETGVNGYTF
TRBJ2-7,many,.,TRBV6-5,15,TGTGCCAGCAGTTACTCGGGTTTCGGACAATACGAGCAGTACTTC,CASSYSGFGQYEQYF